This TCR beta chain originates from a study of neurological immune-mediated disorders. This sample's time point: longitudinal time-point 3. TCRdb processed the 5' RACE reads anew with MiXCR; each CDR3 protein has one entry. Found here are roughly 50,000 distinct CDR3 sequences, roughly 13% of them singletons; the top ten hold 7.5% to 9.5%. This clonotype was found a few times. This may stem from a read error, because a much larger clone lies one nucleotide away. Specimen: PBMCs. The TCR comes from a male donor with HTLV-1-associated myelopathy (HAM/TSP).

The CDR3, as DNA: TGCGCCAGCAGCTTGTCGGGACAGGGTGGCGGCTACACCTTC. This codes for CASSLSGQGGGYTF. V gene TRBV5-1 combines with J gene TRBJ1-2; 9 nucleotides agree with TRBD1. CDR1 and CDR2 from the germline V gene are SGHRS and YFSETQ. Trimming at V came to 1 base and at J to 8 bases, leaving 6 bases not matched to a gene. CDR3 size: 14 residues.